The 4 T cell receptor beta chains presented below share a single source sample, sequenced in a study of cytomegalovirus exposure and HLA in healthy donors. PCR employed 60 Vbeta and 13 Jbeta primers. Data came from immunoSEQ multiplex PCR; TCRdb stores just in-frame clones and leaves some out. The table has 100,000 to 140,000 clones, around 77% seen once. The specimen was PBMCs. The receptors were sampled from a man aged 18 to 35 in good health and CMV-seronegative.

V usage is TRBV6-1 and J usage is TRBJ1-2; 8 bases match TRBD1. The germline gives CDR1 MNHNS, CDR2 SASEGT. With V trimmed by 2 bases and J by 12 bases, 14 bases remained unmatched. This CDR3 contains 15 residues. The CDR3 is CASSELGLGQGRDTF. Here the CDR3 DNA reads TGTGCCAGCAGTGAACTCGGCCTTGGACAGGGAAGGGACACCTTC.

The chain uses TRBV6-6 and TRBJ1-5; maybe TRBD1 (5 bases). Germline values: CDR1 MNHNY, CDR2 SVGAGI (reference sequence). There are 15 residues in the CDR3. The V end was cut by 5 bases, the J end by 2 bases, with 13 bases between. CDR3 loop: CASSPFAGGNQPQHF. CDR3 DNA sequence: TGTGCCAGCAGTCCCTTCGCGGGGGGCAATCAGCCCCAGCATTTT.

The rearrangement links TRBV13 to TRBJ2-3; tentatively, D is TRBD2 (5 bases). Germline V lookup: CDR1 PRHDT, CDR2 FYEKMQ (reference sequence). Trimming left V 3 bases short and J 3 bases short, with 13 bases between. The CDR3 contains 15 residues. CDR3 sequence: CASSLGNGETDTQYF. The CDR3 DNA reads as TGTGCCAGCAGCTTGGGGAACGGGGAAACAGATACGCAGTATTTT.

This clone was observed a handful of times. The chain couples TRBV19 to TRBJ1-6; D gene uncertain. With 7 bases removed from V and 0 bases from J, the gap between germline ends came to 13 bases. The CDR3 has 16 amino acids. Germline V gene lookup returns CDR1 LNHDA and CDR2 SQIVND (reference sequence). The CDR3 loop reads CASKMSGSSYNSPLHF. CDR3 coding DNA: TGTGCCAGTAAGATGAGCGGGAGCTCCTATAATTCACCCCTCCACTTT.